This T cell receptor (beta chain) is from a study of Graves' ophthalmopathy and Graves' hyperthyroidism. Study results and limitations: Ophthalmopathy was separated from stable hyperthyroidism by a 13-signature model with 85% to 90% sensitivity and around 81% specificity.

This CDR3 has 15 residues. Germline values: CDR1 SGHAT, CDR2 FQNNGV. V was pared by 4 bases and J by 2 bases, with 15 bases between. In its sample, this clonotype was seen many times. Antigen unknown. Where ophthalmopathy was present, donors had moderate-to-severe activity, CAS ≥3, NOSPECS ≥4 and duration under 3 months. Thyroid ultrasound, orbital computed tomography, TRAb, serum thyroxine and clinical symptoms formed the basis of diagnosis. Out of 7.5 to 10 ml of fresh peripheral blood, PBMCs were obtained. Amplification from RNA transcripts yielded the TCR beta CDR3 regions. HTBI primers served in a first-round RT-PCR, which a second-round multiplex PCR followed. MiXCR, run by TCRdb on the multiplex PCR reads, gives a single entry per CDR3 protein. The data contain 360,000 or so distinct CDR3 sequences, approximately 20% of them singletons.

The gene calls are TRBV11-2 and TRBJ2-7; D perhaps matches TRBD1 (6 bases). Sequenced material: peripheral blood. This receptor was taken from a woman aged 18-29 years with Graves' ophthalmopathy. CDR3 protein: CASSSHGTPTYEQYF. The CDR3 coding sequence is TGTGCCAGCAGCTCTCACGGGACACCAACCTACGAGCAGTACTTC.